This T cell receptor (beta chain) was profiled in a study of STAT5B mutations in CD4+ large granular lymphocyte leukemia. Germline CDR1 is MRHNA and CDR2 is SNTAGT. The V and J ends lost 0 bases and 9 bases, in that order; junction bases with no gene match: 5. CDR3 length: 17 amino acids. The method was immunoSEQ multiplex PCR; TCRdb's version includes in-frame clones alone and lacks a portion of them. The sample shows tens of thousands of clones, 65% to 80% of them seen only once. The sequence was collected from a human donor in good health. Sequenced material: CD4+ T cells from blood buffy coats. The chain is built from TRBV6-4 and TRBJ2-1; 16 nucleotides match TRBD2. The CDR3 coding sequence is TGTGCCAGCAGTGACTCGGGACTAGCGGGGGGGCCGGGTGAGCAGTTCTTC. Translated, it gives CASSDSGLAGGPGEQFF.